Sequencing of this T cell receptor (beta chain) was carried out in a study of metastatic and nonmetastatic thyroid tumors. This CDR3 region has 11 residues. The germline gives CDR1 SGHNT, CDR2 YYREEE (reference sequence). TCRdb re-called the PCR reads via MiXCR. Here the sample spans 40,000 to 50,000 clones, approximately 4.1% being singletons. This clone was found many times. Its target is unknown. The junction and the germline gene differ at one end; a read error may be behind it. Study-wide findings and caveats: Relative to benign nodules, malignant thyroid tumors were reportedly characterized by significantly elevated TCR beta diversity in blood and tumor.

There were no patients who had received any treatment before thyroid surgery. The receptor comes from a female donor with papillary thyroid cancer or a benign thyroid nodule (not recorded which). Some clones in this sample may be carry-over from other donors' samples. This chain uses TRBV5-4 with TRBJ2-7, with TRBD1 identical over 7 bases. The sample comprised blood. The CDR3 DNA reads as TGTGCCAGCAGTGGGCCGGGACAGCCCTTCTTC. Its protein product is CASSGPGQPFF.